Detailed here is one T cell receptor beta chain. The count of this clone is one. There is no known antigen for this receptor. No much larger clone exists at a distance of one base, and base qualities are not known. This sample was taken from a study of blood T cell repertoires in COVID-19 (dated by TCRdb to the early 2020s). In terms of the full investigation: The collaborator samples originated in the United States, Italy and Spain and spanned the acute and convalescent phases of COVID-19. A de-identified subject ID, COVID-19 status, age in years and sex were almost always included in the sample metadata. The repertoires were released in a freely available public database intended as a resource for research on the immune response to SARS-CoV-2. Samples came from the ongoing ImmuneRACE study (first 160 participants) plus 1,254 subjects from 6 global collaborators. The material from the prospective study consisted of cDNA or gDNA derived from T cells, B-cell-depleted T cells, or PBMCs. Where available, HLA class I and class II types were obtained from metadata supplied by the sample provider rather than from assay-based typing. The dataset comprised deeply sampled blood TCRbeta repertoires from subjects exposed to, actively infected with, or recovered from COVID-19. Paper-wide results and their limitations: The amount of clinical and demographic metadata varied by source and participant and was provided uncurated.

Trimming removed 6 bases from V and 4 bases from J; the gene matches leave 6 bases unexplained. From the germline V gene, CDR1 is SNHLY and CDR2 is FYNNEI. There are 14 amino acids in the CDR3, from cysteine to phenylalanine inclusive. Only the CDR3 region is kept as DNA, spanning 42 bases read in frame from base 1. Whole blood was collected in K2EDTA tubes by collaborating institutions according to the institutions' own protocols. For TCRbeta analysis, collaborator samples were shipped as frozen whole blood, as isolated PBMCs, or as DNA extracted from either sample type. TCRbeta CDR3 regions were amplified from genomic DNA using the immunoSEQ Assay, a bias-controlled multiplex PCR. Under the source paper's analysis protocol: The number of nucleated cells in each sample was estimated by amplification of reference gene primers within the assay. Sequence reads were collapsed and filtered to measure the absolute abundance of every unique TCRbeta CDR3 rearrangement. For each sample, productive Simpson clonality was calculated by taking the square root of Simpson's diversity index across productive rearrangements. TCRdb mirrors the immuneACCESS table, restricted to in-frame sequences. Some clones are absent from its copies; in checked studies, under half trace to an unresolved V gene, and the reason for the others is unknown. The D gene and trimming were derived from the DNA, and the V and J assignments and clone size from that table. Present in this sample are some 120,000 clones, 65% to 90% of which were seen just once. Under 8% of the sample belongs to the ten largest clones.

Material for sequencing was peripheral blood. The receptor chain draws on TRBV2 and TRBJ2-1, with 7 bases in between that match TRBD2. This receptor was obtained from a man aged 80 or over with active or convalescent COVID-19. The CDR3 region reads CASRRETLYNEQFF. In nucleotide form, the sequence is TGTGCCAGCAGGCGGGAGACCTTATACAATGAGCAGTTCTTC.